This record covers a single T cell receptor beta chain. Its antigen is undetermined. The CDR3 is made up of 16 amino acids. V was cut by 5 bases and J by 4 bases, with 20 bases left in between. The germline gives CDR1 LNHDA, CDR2 SQIVND (reference sequence). These data originate in a study of OX40 agonist ivuxolimab in advanced cancers. Study results and limitations: There were, on average, more expanded clones in CD8+ T cells than in CD4+. At doses 0.1 to 3.0 mg/kg, CD4+ and CD8+ clones expanded.

TCRdb's copy holds only in-frame clones and misses some; the assay was immunoSEQ multiplex PCR. The data hold 74,000 or so clones, with about 85% observed a single time. No patient had autoimmune disease or received systemic immunosuppression. Sampling of blood occurred at baseline, cycle 4 day 1, and cycle 7 day 1. The sample consisted of CD4+ or CD8+ T cells sorted from blood, taken in a trial of the OX40 agonist ivuxolimab. This receptor was taken from an adult with an advanced solid tumor such as melanoma, head and neck, liver or kidney cancer. The chain is built from TRBV19 and TRBJ1-1, with D tentatively TRBD1 (5 bases). CDR3 DNA sequence: TGTGCCAGTAGTCGCGGGACTTTGACTCGGGGCACTGAAGCTTTCTTT. It translates to CASSRGTLTRGTEAFF.